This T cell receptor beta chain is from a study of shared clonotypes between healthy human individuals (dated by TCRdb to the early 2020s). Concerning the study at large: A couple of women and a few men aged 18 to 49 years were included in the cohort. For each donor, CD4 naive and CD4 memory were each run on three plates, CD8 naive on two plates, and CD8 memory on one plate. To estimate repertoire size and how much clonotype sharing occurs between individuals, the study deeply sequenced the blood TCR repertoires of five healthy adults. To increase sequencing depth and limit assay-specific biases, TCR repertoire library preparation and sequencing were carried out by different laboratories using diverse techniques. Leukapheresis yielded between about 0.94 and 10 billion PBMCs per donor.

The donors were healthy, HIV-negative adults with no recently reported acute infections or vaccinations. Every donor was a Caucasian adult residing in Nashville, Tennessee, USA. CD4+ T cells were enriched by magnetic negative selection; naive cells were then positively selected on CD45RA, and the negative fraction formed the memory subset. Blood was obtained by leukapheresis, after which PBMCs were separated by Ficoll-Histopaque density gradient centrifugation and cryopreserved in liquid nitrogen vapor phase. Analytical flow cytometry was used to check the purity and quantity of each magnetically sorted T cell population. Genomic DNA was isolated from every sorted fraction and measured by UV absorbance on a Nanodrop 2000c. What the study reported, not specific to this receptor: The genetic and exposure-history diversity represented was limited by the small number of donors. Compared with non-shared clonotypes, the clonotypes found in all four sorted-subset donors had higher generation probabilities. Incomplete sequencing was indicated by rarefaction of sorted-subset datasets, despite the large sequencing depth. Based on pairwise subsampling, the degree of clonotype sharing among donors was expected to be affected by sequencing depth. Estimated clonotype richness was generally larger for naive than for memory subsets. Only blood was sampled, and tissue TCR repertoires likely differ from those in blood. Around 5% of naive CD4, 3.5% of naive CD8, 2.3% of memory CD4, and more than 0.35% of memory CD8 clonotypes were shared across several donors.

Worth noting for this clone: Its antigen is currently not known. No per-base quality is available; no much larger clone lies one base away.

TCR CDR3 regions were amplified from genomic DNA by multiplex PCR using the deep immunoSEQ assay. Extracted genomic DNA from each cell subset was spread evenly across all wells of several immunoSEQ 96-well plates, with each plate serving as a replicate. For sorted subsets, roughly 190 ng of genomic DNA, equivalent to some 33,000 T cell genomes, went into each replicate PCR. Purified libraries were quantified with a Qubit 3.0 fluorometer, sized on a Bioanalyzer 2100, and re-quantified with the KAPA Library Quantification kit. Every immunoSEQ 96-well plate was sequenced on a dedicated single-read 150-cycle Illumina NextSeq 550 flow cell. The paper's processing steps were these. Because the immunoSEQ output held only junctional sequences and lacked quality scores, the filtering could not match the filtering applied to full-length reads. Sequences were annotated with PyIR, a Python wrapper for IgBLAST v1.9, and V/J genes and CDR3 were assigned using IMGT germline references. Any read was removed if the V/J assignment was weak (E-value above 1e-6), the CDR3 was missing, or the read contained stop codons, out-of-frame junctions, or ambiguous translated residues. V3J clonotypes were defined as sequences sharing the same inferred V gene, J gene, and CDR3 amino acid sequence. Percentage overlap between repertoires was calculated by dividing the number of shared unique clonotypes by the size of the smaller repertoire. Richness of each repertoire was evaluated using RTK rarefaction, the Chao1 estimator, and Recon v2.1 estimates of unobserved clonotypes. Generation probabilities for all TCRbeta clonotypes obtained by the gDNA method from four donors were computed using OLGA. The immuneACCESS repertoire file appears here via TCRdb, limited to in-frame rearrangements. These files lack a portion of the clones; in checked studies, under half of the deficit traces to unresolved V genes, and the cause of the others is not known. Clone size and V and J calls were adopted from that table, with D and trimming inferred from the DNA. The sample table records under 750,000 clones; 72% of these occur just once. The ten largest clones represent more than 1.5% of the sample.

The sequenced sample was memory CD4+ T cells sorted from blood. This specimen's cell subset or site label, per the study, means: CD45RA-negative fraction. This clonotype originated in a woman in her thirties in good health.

The DNA sequence is as follows: TGCGCCAGCAGCTTGGCTGGGAGAGGGGGAAACACTGAAGCTTTCTTT. It translates to CASSLAGRGGNTEAFF. In this chain, TRBV5-1 is recombined with TRBJ1-1; 6 matching bases give a weak D call of TRBD1. Deletion took 0 bases off V and 2 bases off J, with a span of 14 bases between the germline ends. Reading from cysteine to phenylalanine, the CDR3 counts 16 amino acids. Here the CDR3 DNA is all that survives: 48 bases in frame from base 1. From a lookup of the germline V gene, CDR1 and CDR2 are SGHRS and YFSETQ.